The TCR beta chain described here comes from a study of cytomegalovirus exposure and HLA in healthy donors. It was with 60 Vbeta and 13 Jbeta primers that the PCR ran. Method: immunoSEQ multiplex PCR; TCRdb's copy keeps in-frame clones and lacks some. The sample holds about 130,000 clones; 60% to 75% are singletons and the top ten take 5.5% to 7.5%. Trimming took off 6 bases at V and 1 base at J, with 10 bases between the two ends. The germline gives CDR1 SGHRS, CDR2 YFSETQ. CDR3 size: 13 residues. V gene TRBV5-1 combines with J gene TRBJ1-1; D is uncertain. The source is a woman between 45 and 60 years old in good health and CMV-seropositive. Source material: PBMCs. CDR3 region: CASTLGSNTEAFF. The CDR3, as DNA: TGCGCCAGCACCCTAGGTTCGAACACTGAAGCTTTCTTT. Supplemented by reference TRBV5-1 and TRBJ1-1, the full variable domain reads KAGVTQTPRYLIKTRGQQVTLSCSPISGHRSVSWYQQTPGQGLQFLFEYFSETQRNKGNFPGRFSGRQFSNSRSEMNVSTLELGDSALYLCASTLGSNTEAFFGQGTRLTVV.